Each of the 11 T cell receptor beta chains below was sequenced from the same sample in a study of beta chain features in type 1 diabetes. Whole-study findings and limits: In all four CD4+ subsets, TCRB CDR3 length was significantly, moderately reduced in type 1 diabetes.

Isolated RNA was reverse transcribed in full, so expressed TCRB transcripts were sequenced. Data came from immunoSEQ multiplex PCR; TCRdb stores just in-frame clones and leaves some out. The data hold a few hundred thousand clones, with 8% to 10% observed a single time. For these receptors, no antigen is known. Sequencing was performed on central memory CD4+ T cells from blood. The receptors shown here come from a man under 40 with type 1 diabetes.

For this clone: This same CDR3 is encoded by further DNA sequences in the sample. V gene TRBV28 combines with J gene TRBJ2-7; D unclear. Germline CDR1 is MDHEN and CDR2 is SYDVKM. This CDR3 spans 12 amino acids. V lost 2 bases, J lost 2 bases, and 4 bases lay in between. This chain's CDR3 is CASSLSTYEQYF. The CDR3 nucleotides read TGTGCCAGCAGTTTAAGCACCTACGAGCAGTACTTC.

The chain combines TRBV2 with TRBJ2-1; D is perhaps TRBD1 (5 bases). Germline V lookup: CDR1 SNHLY, CDR2 FYNNEI. Trimming left V 5 bases short and J 4 bases short, with 9 bases between. This CDR3 is 13 amino acids long. CDR3 region: CASSSQDYNEQFF. The CDR3 bases are TGTGCCAGCAGTTCACAGGATTACAATGAGCAGTTCTTC. The full variable domain, with the rest looked up from reference TRBV2 and TRBJ2-1, is EPEVTQTPSHQVTQMGQEVILRCVPISNHLYFYWYRQILGQKVEFLVSFYNNEISEKSEIFDDQFSVERPDGSNFTLKIRSTKLEDSAMYFCASSSQDYNEQFFGPGTRLTVL.

V usage is TRBV6-1 and J usage is TRBJ2-2; D unresolved. Between the trimmed V and J ends, which lost 6 bases and 3 bases, there was a span of 5 bases. CDR1 is MNHNS, CDR2 SASEGT, per germline. The CDR3 is 12 amino acids. As DNA, the CDR3 is TGTGCCAGCAGGGATTACACCGGGGAGCTGTTTTTT. It encodes CASRDYTGELFF.

V gene TRBV4-2 combines with J gene TRBJ2-1; 7 bases map to TRBD2. With 3 bases clipped from V and 6 bases from J, the junction kept 8 bases outside the gene matches. The CDR3 is made up of 15 amino acids. Germline-derived CDR1 and CDR2 are LGHNA and YNFKEQ. The CDR3 DNA follows: TGTGCCAGCAGCCAGGGGGGGACTACTCTCAATGAGCAGTTCTTC. Its translation is CASSQGGTTLNEQFF.

CDR3 bases: TGTGCCAGCAGCGCAGGGTTTGACGCAGATACGCAGTATTTT. Residues: CASSAGFDADTQYF. The chain carries TRBV7-9 and TRBJ2-3, with D tentatively TRBD1 (5 bases). The CDR3 length is 14 residues. Germline loops: CDR1 SEHNR, CDR2 FQNEAQ (reference sequence). Trimming shortened V by 5 bases and J by 4 bases, and 13 bases separated the two germline ends.

The J gene is TRBJ2-1, the V gene TRBV6-5; 9 bases align to TRBD1. CDR1 is MNHEY and CDR2 is SVGAGI in the germline V gene. V lost 5 bases and J lost 7; bases outside the gene matches: 6. The CDR3 spans 14 residues. CDR3 bases: TGTGCCAGCAGTCCCGGGACAGGGCTAAATGAGCAGTTCTTC. This codes for CASSPGTGLNEQFF.

This clone was picked up a small number of times. Additional DNA sequences in this sample encode the identical CDR3. The chain employs TRBV7-8 and TRBJ2-5, with D perhaps matching TRBD1 (5 bases). Between the trimmed V and J ends, which lost 1 base and 4 bases, there was a span of 7 bases. Per germline, CDR1 SGHVS and CDR2 FQNEAQ. The CDR3 sequence is 13 residues long. CDR3 nucleotides: TGTGCCAGCAGCTTAGGTCAGGGAGAGACCCAGTACTTC. It yields the protein CASSLGQGETQYF. Looking up the rest from reference TRBV7-8 and TRBJ2-5 gives the full variable domain: GAGVSQSPRYKVAKRGQDVALRCDPISGHVSLFWYQQALGQGPEFLTYFQNEAQLDKSGLPSDRFFAERPEGSVSTLKIQRTQQEDSAVYLCASSLGQGETQYFGPGTRLLVL.

The chain combines TRBV19 with TRBJ1-5; 12 nucleotides line up with TRBD1. Germline CDR1 LNHDA, CDR2 SQIVND (reference sequence). The CDR3 length is 17 residues. V shed 6 bases and J 6 bases; nucleotides not matched to a gene: 12. The CDR3 protein is CASRGTGGLVEGQPQHF. The CDR3 coding sequence is TGTGCCAGTAGAGGGACAGGGGGCTTGGTAGAGGGTCAGCCCCAGCATTTT.

On this clone: A single base is all that separates this from a far larger clone, so a read error is likely. V usage is TRBV14 and J usage is TRBJ2-1; D call uncertain. V lost 0 bases and J lost 1, with 7 bases in between. Germline CDR1 reads SGHDN; CDR2 reads FVKESK. CDR3 size: 15 residues. In DNA, the CDR3 is TGTGCCAGCAGCCAAGATCCAGCGTCCTACAATGAGCAGTTCTTC. It specifies CASSQDPASYNEQFF.

This clone was seen only a few times. The chain carries TRBV4-2 and TRBJ2-2; no definite D call. V dropped 0 bases and J dropped 6 bases, with 11 bases sitting between them. Germline V CDR1 and CDR2: LGHNA, YNFKEQ. This CDR3 region has 15 residues. This chain's CDR3 is CASSQEASFPGELFF. The CDR3 DNA reads as TGTGCCAGCAGCCAAGAGGCCAGCTTCCCCGGGGAGCTGTTTTTT.

This clone was seen a few times. The chain is built from TRBV30 and TRBJ2-5; TRBD1 is a possible D gene (6 bases). V was trimmed by 4 bases and J by 1 base, leaving 10 bases between them. CDR1 and CDR2 (germline): GTSNPN, SVGIG (reference sequence). The length of the CDR3 is 13 residues. CDR3 in DNA: TGTGCCTGGACGACAGGCCCCCAAGAGACCCAGTACTTC. Its protein product is CAWTTGPQETQYF.